A selection of T cell receptor beta chains follows, all from one sample in a study of T cells in narcolepsy. Assay: immunoSEQ multiplex PCR; the TCRdb copy retains only in-frame clones and omits some. The sample lists 25,000 to 35,000 clones; more than 70% were seen once. Sample: CD45RA- memory CD4+ T cells from PBMCs. The receptors come from a human donor with narcolepsy. Each CDR3 is given with its conserved first and last residue. The D gene is left open where the match is weak. Clone size is not always given. Where it is, it says once, few, many or a class for expanded clones.

j_call	cdr3_length	clone_size	v_call	d_call	cdr3_aa	cdr3_nt
TRBJ2-3	14	-	TRBV18	-	CASSPPRSTDTQYF	TGTGCCAGCTCACCACCTAGGAGCACAGATACGCAGTATTTT
TRBJ2-2	14	once	TRBV7-6	-	CASSLGPTTGELFF	TGTGCCAGCAGCTTAGGCCCGACCACCGGGGAGCTGTTTTTT
TRBJ2-3	15	-	TRBV5-6	TRBD2	CASSFPAGAPYTQYF	TGTGCCAGCAGCTTCCCAGCGGGGGCCCCCTATACGCAATATTTT
TRBJ1-1	14	-	TRBV12-5	-	CASGLFMPNTEAFF	TGTGCTAGTGGTTTGTTTATGCCGAACACTGAAGCTTTCTTT
TRBJ2-1	11	-	TRBV5-1	-	CASSLGGEQFF	TGCGCCAGCAGCTTGGGAGGTGAGCAGTTCTTC
TRBJ1-2	13	-	TRBV5-1	-	CASSLDSRYGYTF	TGCGCCAGCAGCTTGGACTCTAGATATGGCTACACCTTC
TRBJ1-4	19	-	TRBV21-1	-	CASSKGHRGDTPTNEKLFF	TGTGCCAGCAGCAAAGGCCACCGGGGGGATACCCCAACTAATGAAAAACTGTTTTTT
TRBJ2-7	16	-	TRBV6-1	TRBD2	CASSEQAGGLGGEQYF	TGTGCCAGCAGTGAACAAGCGGGAGGCCTCGGGGGGGAGCAGTACTTC
TRBJ2-7	14	-	TRBV7-9	TRBD1	CASSLGQGAYEQYF	TGTGCCAGCAGCCTGGGACAGGGGGCCTACGAGCAGTACTTC
TRBJ1-2	14	-	TRBV6-5	TRBD1	CASSYGTGDVGYTF	TGTGCCAGCAGTTACGGGACAGGGGACGTCGGCTACACCTTC
TRBJ1-1	13	once	TRBV18	-	CASSPDSVTEAFF	TGTGCCAGCTCACCAGACAGTGTCACTGAGGCTTTCTTT
TRBJ2-7	12	-	TRBV7-9	TRBD1	CASSHDRAEQYF	TGTGCCAGCAGCCACGACAGGGCCGAGCAGTACTTC
TRBJ1-2	15	-	TRBV6-1	TRBD1	CASSFRPGQGAGYTF	TGTGCCAGCAGTTTTCGCCCGGGACAGGGTGCGGGCTACACCTTC
TRBJ1-5	11	once	TRBV5-4	-	CASSCPRPQHF	TGTGCCAGCAGCTGCCCCAGGCCCCAGCATTTT
TRBJ1-2	17	-	TRBV2	-	CANTGGTSYDGVYGYTF	TGTGCCAACACGGGGGGTACATCGTATGACGGAGTCTATGGCTACACCTTC
TRBJ1-4	14	-	TRBV18	-	CASSAMGINEKLFF	TGTGCCAGCTCTGCGATGGGGATTAATGAAAAACTGTTTTTT
TRBJ1-6	15	few	TRBV6-5	TRBD1	CASSLAQGAGSPLHF	TGTGCCAGCTCTTTGGCACAGGGGGCTGGATCACCCCTCCACTTT
TRBJ2-7	15	-	TRBV5-4	-	CASSTLQGGGYEQYF	TGTGCCAGCAGCACCCTACAGGGTGGAGGCTACGAGCAGTACTTC
TRBJ1-5	13	-	TRBV7-2	-	CASSGGANQPQHF	TGTGCCAGCAGTGGAGGAGCAAATCAGCCCCAGCATTTT
TRBJ1-2	16	once	TRBV2	-	CASNRDAADFNYGYTF	TGTGCCAGCAATAGGGACGCGGCGGATTTCAACTATGGCTACACCTTC
TRBJ2-1	16	-	TRBV9	TRBD2	CASSVESGGGYNEQFF	TGTGCCAGCAGCGTAGAGAGCGGGGGGGGCTACAATGAGCAGTTCTTC
TRBJ1-4	12	once	TRBV19	-	CASSIDVEKLFF	TGTGCCAGTAGTATCGACGTGGAAAAACTGTTTTTT
TRBJ1-2	12	-	TRBV29-1	TRBD1	CSVQRDREMYTF	TGCAGCGTGCAGCGGGACAGGGAAATGTACACCTTC
TRBJ2-1	15	-	TRBV2	-	CASSDSRQIYNEQFF	TGTGCCAGCAGTGATAGTCGGCAGATATACAATGAGCAGTTCTTC
TRBJ2-7	14	-	TRBV27	-	CATFRDSDIDEQYF	TGTGCCACCTTTAGGGATAGCGATATCGACGAGCAGTACTTC
TRBJ2-1	15	-	TRBV11-2	TRBD2	CASSLSWGGNNEQFF	TGTGCCAGCAGCTTATCGTGGGGGGGTAATAATGAGCAGTTCTTC
TRBJ2-5	13	-	TRBV2	-	CATNRERQETQYF	TGTGCCACAAATCGGGAACGCCAAGAGACCCAGTACTTC
TRBJ1-5	16	-	TRBV19	TRBD1	CASTPGDRTRNQPQHF	TGTGCCAGTACCCCGGGGGACAGGACGCGCAATCAGCCCCAGCATTTT
TRBJ2-2	14	-	TRBV5-1	-	CASSLLGAAGELFF	TGCGCCAGCAGCTTGCTGGGGGCCGCCGGGGAGCTGTTTTTT
TRBJ2-3	16	-	TRBV11-3	-	CASSLGTGLVTDTQYF	TGTGCCAGCAGCTTAGGAACGGGCCTAGTCACAGATACGCAGTATTTT
TRBJ2-7	15	-	TRBV29-1	-	CSVRTDSLIPYEQYF	TGCAGCGTTAGGACTGATTCACTTATCCCCTACGAGCAGTACTTC
TRBJ2-3	13	-	TRBV18	-	CASSPSPTDTQYF	TGTGCCAGCTCACCATCCCCCACAGATACGCAGTATTTT
TRBJ2-2	11	-	TRBV10-3	-	CAISEFGELFF	TGTGCCATCAGTGAGTTCGGGGAGCTGTTTTTT
TRBJ2-5	14	-	TRBV6-1	-	CASRPRGIQETQYF	TGTGCCAGCAGGCCCCGGGGGATCCAAGAGACCCAGTACTTC
TRBJ2-2	17	few	TRBV30	TRBD2	CAWSVFRNGEGPGELFF	TGTGCCTGGAGTGTATTCCGTAACGGGGAGGGCCCCGGGGAGCTGTTTTTT
TRBJ1-6	15	-	TRBV30	-	CAWSRGAGYNSPLHF	TGTGCCTGGAGTCGGGGGGCTGGCTATAATTCACCCCTCCACTTT
TRBJ1-6	12	-	TRBV7-9	-	CASSLAGTPLHF	TGTGCCAGCAGCTTAGCGGGGACACCCCTCCACTTT